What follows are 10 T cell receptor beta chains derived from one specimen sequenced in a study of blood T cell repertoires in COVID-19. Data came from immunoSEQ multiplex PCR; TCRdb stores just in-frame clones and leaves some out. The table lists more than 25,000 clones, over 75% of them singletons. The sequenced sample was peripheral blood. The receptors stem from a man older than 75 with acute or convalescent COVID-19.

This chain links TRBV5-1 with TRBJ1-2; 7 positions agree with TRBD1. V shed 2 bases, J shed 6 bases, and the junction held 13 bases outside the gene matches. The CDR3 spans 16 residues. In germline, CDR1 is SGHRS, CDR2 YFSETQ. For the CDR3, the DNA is TGCGCCAGCAGCTTAGGCAGGGGGGCCCGAGCGAATGGCTACACCTTC. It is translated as CASSLGRGARANGYTF.

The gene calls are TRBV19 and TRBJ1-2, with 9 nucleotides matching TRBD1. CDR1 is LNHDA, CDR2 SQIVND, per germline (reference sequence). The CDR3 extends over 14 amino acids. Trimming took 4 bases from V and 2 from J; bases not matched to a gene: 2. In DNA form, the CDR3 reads TGTGCCAGTAGTACGGGACAGGGAAACTATGGCTACACCTTC. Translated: CASSTGQGNYGYTF.

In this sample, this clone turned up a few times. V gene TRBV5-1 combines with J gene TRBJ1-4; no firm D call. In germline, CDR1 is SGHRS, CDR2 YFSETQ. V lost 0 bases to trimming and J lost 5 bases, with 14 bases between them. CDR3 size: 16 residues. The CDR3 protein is CASSLAVAGPNEKLFF. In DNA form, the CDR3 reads TGCGCCAGCAGCTTGGCTGTAGCCGGCCCCAATGAAAAACTGTTTTTT.

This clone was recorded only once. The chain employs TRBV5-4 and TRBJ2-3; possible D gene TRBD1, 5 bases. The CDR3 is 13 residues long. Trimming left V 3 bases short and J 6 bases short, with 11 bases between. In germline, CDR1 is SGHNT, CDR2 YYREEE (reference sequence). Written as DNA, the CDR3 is TGTGCCAGCAGCTATGGGGCGGCCGATACGCAGTATTTT. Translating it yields CASSYGAADTQYF.

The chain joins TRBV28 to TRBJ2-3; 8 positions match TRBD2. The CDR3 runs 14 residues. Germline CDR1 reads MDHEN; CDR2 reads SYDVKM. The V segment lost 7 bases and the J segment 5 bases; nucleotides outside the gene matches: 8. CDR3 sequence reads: CASMSGGPVDTQYF. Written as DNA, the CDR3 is TGTGCCAGCATGTCGGGGGGGCCGGTAGATACGCAGTATTTT.

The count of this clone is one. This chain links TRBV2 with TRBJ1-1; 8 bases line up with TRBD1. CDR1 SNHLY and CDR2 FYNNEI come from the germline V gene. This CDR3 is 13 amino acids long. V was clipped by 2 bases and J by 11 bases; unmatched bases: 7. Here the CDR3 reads CASSEPDRAWAFF. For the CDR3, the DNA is TGTGCCAGCAGTGAACCGGACAGGGCATGGGCTTTCTTT.

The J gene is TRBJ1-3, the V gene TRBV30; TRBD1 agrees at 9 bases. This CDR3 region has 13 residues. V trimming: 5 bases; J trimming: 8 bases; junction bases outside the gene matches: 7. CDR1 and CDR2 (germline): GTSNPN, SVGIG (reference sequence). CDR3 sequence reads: CAWYRDRVDTIYF. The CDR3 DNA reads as TGTGCCTGGTACCGGGACAGGGTTGACACCATATATTTT.

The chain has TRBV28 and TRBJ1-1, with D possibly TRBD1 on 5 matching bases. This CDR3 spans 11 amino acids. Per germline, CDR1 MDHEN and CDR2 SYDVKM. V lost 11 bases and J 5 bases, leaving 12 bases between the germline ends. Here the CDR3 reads CAAGVSTEAFF. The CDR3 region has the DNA TGTGCCGCGGGGGTATCAACTGAAGCTTTCTTT.

The CDR3 coding sequence is TGTGCCAGCAGTACACAGGGATACACAGATACGCAGTATTTT. Translated, it gives CASSTQGYTDTQYF. V gene TRBV6-2 or TRBV6-3 combines with J gene TRBJ2-3, with D perhaps TRBD1 (6 bases). This CDR3 is built from 14 residues. V dropped 5 bases and J dropped 2 bases, with 11 bases sitting between them. Germline assignment: CDR1 MNHEY and CDR2 SVGEGT.

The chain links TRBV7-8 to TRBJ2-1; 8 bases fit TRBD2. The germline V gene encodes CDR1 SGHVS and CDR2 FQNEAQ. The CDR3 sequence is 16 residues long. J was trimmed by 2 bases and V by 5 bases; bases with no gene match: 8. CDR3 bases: TGTGCCAGCAGCCGGGGGGGGAGGGATACCTACAATGAGCAGTTCTTC. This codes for CASSRGGRDTYNEQFF.